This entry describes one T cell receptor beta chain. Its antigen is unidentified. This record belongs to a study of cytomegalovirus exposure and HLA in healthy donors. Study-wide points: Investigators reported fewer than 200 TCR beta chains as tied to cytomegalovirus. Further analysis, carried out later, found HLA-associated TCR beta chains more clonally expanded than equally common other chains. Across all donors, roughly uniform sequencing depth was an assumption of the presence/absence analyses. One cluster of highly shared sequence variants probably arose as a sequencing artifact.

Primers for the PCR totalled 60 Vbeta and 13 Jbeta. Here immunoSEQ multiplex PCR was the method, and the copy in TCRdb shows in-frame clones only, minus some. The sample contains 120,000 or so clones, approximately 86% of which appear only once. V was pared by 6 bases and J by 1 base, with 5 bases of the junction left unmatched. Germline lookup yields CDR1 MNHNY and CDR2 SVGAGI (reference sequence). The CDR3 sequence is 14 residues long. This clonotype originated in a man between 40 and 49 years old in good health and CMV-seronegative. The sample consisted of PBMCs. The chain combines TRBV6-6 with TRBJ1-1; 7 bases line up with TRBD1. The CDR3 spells CASRLDRKNTEAFF. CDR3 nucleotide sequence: TGTGCCAGCAGGCTGGACAGGAAGAACACTGAAGCTTTCTTT.